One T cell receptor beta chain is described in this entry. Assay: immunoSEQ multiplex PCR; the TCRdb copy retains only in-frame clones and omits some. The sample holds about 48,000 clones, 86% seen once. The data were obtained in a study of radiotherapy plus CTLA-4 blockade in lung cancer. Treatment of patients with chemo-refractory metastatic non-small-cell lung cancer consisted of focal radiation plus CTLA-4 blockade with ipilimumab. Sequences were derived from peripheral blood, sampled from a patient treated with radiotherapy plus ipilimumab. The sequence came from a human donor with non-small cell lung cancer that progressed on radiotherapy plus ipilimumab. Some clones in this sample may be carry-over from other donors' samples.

The CDR3 coding sequence is TGTGCCAGCAGCCAAGATCCCCCGGGACAGGGAGGTGAGACCCAGTACTTC. It yields the protein CASSQDPPGQGGETQYF. This rearrangement joins TRBV4-2 to TRBJ2-5, with 9 bases fitting TRBD1. The V gene's germline CDR1 is LGHNA and CDR2 YNFKEQ. V was pared by 0 bases and J by 5 bases, with 10 bases of the junction left unmatched. This CDR3 has 17 amino acids.